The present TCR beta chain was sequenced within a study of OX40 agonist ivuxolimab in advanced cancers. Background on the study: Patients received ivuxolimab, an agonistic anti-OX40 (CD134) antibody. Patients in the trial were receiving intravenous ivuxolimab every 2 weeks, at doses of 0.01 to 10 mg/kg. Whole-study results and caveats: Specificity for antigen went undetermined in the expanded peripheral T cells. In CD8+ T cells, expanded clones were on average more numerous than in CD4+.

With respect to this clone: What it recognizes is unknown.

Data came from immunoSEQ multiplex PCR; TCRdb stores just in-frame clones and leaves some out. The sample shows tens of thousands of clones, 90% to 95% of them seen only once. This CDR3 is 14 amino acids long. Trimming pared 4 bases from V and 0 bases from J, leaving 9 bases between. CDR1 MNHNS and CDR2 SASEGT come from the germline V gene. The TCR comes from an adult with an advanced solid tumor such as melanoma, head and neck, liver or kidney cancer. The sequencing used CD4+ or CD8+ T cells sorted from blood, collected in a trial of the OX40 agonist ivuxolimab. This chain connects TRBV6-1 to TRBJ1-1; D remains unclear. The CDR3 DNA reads TGTGCCAGCAGTGCAGTCTATATGAACACTGAAGCTTTCTTT. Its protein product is CASSAVYMNTEAFF.